This TCR beta chain emerged from a study of breast tumors, draining lymph nodes, adjacent tissues. Losses at the gene ends were 6 bases for V and 5 bases for J; bases not matched to a gene: 2. CDR1 is WSHSY and CDR2 is SAAADI in the germline V gene. The CDR3 has 13 residues. Study-wide points: That most tumor T cells come from lymph nodes remained unproven. The data were judged consistent with most tumor T cells coming from lymph node and expanding in tumor. Tumor TCR diversity was below lymph nodes but above nontumor tissue.

Samples came from axillary lymph nodes draining the breast cancer. TCRdb re-analysed the multiplex PCR reads in MiXCR, keeping a single row per CDR3 protein. The table includes 250,000 or so distinct CDR3 sequences, 30% detected once. As regards this clonotype: Its antigen is currently unknown.

The V call is TRBV10-2, the J call TRBJ2-5; the match to TRBD2 covers 11 bases. The origin of this receptor is a female donor with breast cancer. Some clones in this sample may be carry-over from other donors' samples. Sequenced input: axillary lymph node tissue. The CDR3 loop is CASRGLAEETQYF. The CDR3 nucleotides are TGCGCCAGCAGGGGACTAGCGGAGGAGACCCAGTACTTC.